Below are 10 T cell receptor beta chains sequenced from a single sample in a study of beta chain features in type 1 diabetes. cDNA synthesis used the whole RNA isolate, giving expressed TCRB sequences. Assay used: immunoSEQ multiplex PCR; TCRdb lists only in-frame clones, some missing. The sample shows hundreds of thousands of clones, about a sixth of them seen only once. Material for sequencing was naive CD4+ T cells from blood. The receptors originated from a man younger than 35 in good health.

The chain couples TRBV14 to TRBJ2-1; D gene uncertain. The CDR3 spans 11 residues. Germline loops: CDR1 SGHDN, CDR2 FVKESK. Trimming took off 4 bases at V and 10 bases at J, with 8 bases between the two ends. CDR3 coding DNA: TGTGCCAGCAGCCCGGCCATCGAGCAGTTCTTC. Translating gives CASSPAIEQFF.

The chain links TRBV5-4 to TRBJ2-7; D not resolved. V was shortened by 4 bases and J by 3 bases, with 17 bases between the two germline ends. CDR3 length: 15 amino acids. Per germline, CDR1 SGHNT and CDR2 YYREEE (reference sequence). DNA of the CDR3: TGTGCCAGCAGCAGGAGCAGGTCAGGAGACTACGAGCAGTACTTC. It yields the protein CASSRSRSGDYEQYF.

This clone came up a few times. CDR3 sequence (DNA): TGTGCCAGCAGTTCAGGGCCCCTAGCTGAAGCTTTCTTT. This codes for CASSSGPLAEAFF. The chain combines TRBV27 with TRBJ1-1; D perhaps matches TRBD1 (5 bases). The CDR3 runs to 13 residues. The germline V gene has CDR1 MNHEY and CDR2 SMNVEV (reference sequence). Trimming left V 4 bases short and J 6 bases short, with 12 bases between.

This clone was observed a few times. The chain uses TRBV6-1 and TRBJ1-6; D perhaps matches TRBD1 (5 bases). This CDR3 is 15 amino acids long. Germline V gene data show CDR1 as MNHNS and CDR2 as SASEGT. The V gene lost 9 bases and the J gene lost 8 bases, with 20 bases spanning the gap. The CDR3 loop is CASRYRRARDSPLHF. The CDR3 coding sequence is TGTGCCAGTCGTTACAGGCGGGCGCGGGATTCACCCCTCCACTTT.

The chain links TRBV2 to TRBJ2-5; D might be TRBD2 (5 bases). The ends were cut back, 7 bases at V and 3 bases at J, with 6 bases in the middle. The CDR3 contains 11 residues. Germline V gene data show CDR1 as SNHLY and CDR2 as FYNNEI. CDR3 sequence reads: CASTGEETQYF. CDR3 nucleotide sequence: TGTGCCAGCACCGGGGAAGAGACCCAGTACTTC.

This chain's CDR3 is CASSFQYKGEQYF. For the CDR3, the DNA is TGTGCCAGCAGCTTCCAGTACAAAGGCGAGCAGTACTTC. V and J are TRBV11-1 and TRBJ2-7; the D is unclear. The CDR3 contains 13 residues. Germline V gives CDR1 SGHAT, CDR2 FQDESV (reference sequence). V was cut by 3 bases and J by 6 bases, with 12 bases left in between.

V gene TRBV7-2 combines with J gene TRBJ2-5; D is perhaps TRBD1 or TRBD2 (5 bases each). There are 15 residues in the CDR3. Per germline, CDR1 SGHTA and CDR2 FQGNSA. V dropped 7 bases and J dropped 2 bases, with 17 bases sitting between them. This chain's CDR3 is CASTRPWGIQETQYF. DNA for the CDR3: TGTGCCAGCACCCGCCCCTGGGGGATACAAGAGACCCAGTACTTC.

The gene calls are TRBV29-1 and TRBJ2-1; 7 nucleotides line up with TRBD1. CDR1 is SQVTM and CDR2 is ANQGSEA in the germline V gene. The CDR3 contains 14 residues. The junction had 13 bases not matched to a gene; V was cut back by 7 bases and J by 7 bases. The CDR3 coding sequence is TGCAGCGGCGACCACAGGGGTGCTGGGAATGAGCAGTTCTTC. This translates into CSGDHRGAGNEQFF.

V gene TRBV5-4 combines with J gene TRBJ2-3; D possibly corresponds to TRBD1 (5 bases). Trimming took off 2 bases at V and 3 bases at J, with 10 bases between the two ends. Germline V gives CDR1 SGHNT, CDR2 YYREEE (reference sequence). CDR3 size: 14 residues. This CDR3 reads CASSFTTVTDTQYF. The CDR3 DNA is TGTGCCAGCAGCTTCACGACAGTTACAGATACGCAGTATTTT.

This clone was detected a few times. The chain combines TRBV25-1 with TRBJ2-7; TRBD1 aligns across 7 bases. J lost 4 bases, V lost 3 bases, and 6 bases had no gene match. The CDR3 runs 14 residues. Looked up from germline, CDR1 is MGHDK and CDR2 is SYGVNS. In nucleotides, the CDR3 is TGTGCCAGCAGTGAGCCGGGACAGATATACGAGCAGTACTTC. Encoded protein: CASSEPGQIYEQYF.